The next 31 T cell receptor beta chains were all read from a single sample in a study of graft-versus-host responses after intestinal transplantation (dated by TCRdb to about 2021). The library was prepared using the immunoSEQ multiplex PCR assay. TCRdb carries this immuneACCESS record with in-frame sequences only. Its versions omit some clonotypes, under half of them owing to an unresolved V gene in the studies checked, with the rest unexplained. This sample is represented by 35,000 to 45,000 clones; more than 85% of them were singletons. The ten largest clonotypes hold roughly 4% of the sample. The input for sequencing was PBMCs, taken approximately 740 days after intestinal transplantation. Receptors were obtained from a human patient who received an intestinal transplant, so some T cells may come from the graft donor.

V is TRBV6-6 and J is TRBJ1-5, with a possible D match to TRBD1 (6 bases). The CDR3 runs to 13 residues. Germline V gives CDR1 MNHNY, CDR2 SVGAGI (reference sequence). With 4 bases removed from V and 9 bases from J, the gap between germline ends came to 13 bases. Here the CDR3 DNA reads TGTGCCAGCAGTTCCGGGGGCTCGTGGCCCCAGCATTTT. Protein: CASSSGGSWPQHF.

The CDR3 nucleotides read TGTGCCAGCAGCGGCCGGGACAGGGACCACTACGAGCAGTACTTC. The encoded protein is CASSGRDRDHYEQYF. The V and J genes are TRBV9 and TRBJ2-7; 9 bases are a match to TRBD1. Germline-derived CDR1 and CDR2 are SGDLS and YYNGEE. The CDR3 sequence is 15 residues long. V was clipped by 3 bases and J by 3 bases; unmatched bases: 7.

The V gene is TRBV6-6, the J gene TRBJ2-7; TRBD2 agrees at 10 bases. With 7 bases clipped from V and 5 bases from J, the junction kept 11 bases outside the gene matches. Germline values: CDR1 MNHNY, CDR2 SVGAGI (reference sequence). This CDR3 has 15 amino acids. CDR3 protein: CASTSLAGGLNEQYF. In DNA, the CDR3 is TGTGCCAGCACCTCATTAGCGGGAGGTCTGAACGAGCAGTACTTC.

The genes are TRBV7-6 and TRBJ2-7, with D possibly TRBD1 on 6 matching bases. The CDR3 totals 15 residues. Trimming removed 0 bases from V and 7 bases from J, with 16 bases in between. Germline assignment: CDR1 SGHVS and CDR2 FNYEAQ. Here the CDR3 reads CASSLAAGAEWEQYF. DNA for the CDR3: TGTGCCAGCAGCTTAGCTGCAGGGGCGGAGTGGGAGCAGTACTTC.

The DNA of the CDR3 is TGCGCCAGCAGCCTGGAGGTGGGTGATTCACCCCTCCACTTT. Protein sequence: CASSLEVGDSPLHF. The gene calls are TRBV10-2 and TRBJ1-6; no firm D call. The germline CDR1 and CDR2 sequences are WSHSY and SAAADI. The CDR3 spans 14 residues. The ends were cut back, 6 bases at V and 8 bases at J, with 14 bases in the middle.

The chain employs TRBV11-1 and TRBJ2-5; D not certain. Trimming cost V 4 bases and J 3 bases, with 15 bases left between them. The V gene's germline CDR1 is SGHAT and CDR2 FQDESV (reference sequence). The CDR3 extends over 15 amino acids. CDR3 coding DNA: TGTGCCAGCAGCTCCCATAGCAGGTCGGAAGAGACCCAGTACTTC. Encoded protein: CASSSHSRSEETQYF. Supplemented by reference TRBV11-1 and TRBJ2-5, the full variable domain reads EAEVAQSPRYKITEKSQAVAFWCDPISGHATLYWYRQILGQGPELLVQFQDESVVDDSQLPKDRFSAERLKGVDSTLKIQPAELGDSAMYLCASSSHSRSEETQYFGPGTRLLVL.

The rearrangement joins TRBV6-1 to TRBJ1-5, with unresolved D. The CDR3 is 13 residues long. Per germline, CDR1 MNHNS and CDR2 SASEGT. Trimming took 3 bases from V and 7 from J, leaving 10 bases between them. As DNA, the CDR3 is TGTGCCAGCAGTGACCGCAGAGAACAGCCCCAGCATTTT. Translation gives CASSDRREQPQHF.

The chain employs TRBV5-1 and TRBJ1-2, with a possible D match to TRBD1 (6 bases). The V and J ends lost 0 bases and 4 bases respectively, with 10 bases between them. CDR3 size: 14 residues. Germline-derived CDR1 and CDR2 are SGHRS and YFSETQ. The CDR3 DNA reads as TGCGCCAGCAGCTTGGGTGGGGGCGGCTATGGCTACACCTTC. Protein: CASSLGGGGYGYTF.

The genes are TRBV5-1 and TRBJ1-6; 7 bases are a match to TRBD1. This CDR3 is built from 17 residues. Germline V gene lookup returns CDR1 SGHRS and CDR2 YFSETQ. Trimming removed 4 bases from V and 5 bases from J; junction bases left unmatched: 12. CDR3 sequence: CASSLSLAGTDNSPLHF. CDR3 coding DNA: TGCGCCAGCAGCCTGTCGTTAGCCGGGACAGATAATTCACCCCTCCACTTT.

The chain carries TRBV6-1 and TRBJ2-1; the match to TRBD2 covers 10 bases. J gave up 4 bases and V 8 bases, and 8 bases lay outside the gene matches. This CDR3 has 15 residues. Per germline, CDR1 MNHNS and CDR2 SASEGT. The CDR3 spells CASGPGTSEYNEQFF. CDR3 DNA: TGTGCCAGCGGACCCGGGACTAGCGAGTACAATGAGCAGTTCTTC.

This chain joins TRBV18 and TRBJ2-1, with 10 bases fitting TRBD2. CDR1 and CDR2 (germline): KGHSH, LQKENI. The V segment lost 3 bases and the J segment 2 bases; nucleotides outside the gene matches: 7. CDR3 size: 17 residues. The CDR3 here is CASSPRRSGGAYNEQFF. DNA of the CDR3: TGTGCCAGCTCACCCCGGAGGAGCGGGGGGGCCTACAATGAGCAGTTCTTC.

This clone was seen more than once but under ten times. The chain employs TRBV4-1 and TRBJ1-5; D gene unclear. The CDR3 has 15 residues. Trimming shortened V by 1 base and J by 3 bases, and 10 bases separated the two germline ends. Germline CDR1 is MGHRA and CDR2 is YSYEKL. The DNA of the CDR3 is TGCGCCAGCAGCCAAGTATTAGGAAACAATCAGCCCCAGCATTTT. This gives the protein CASSQVLGNNQPQHF.

This chain uses TRBV27 with TRBJ2-7; no definite D call. This CDR3 spans 11 amino acids. Between the trimmed V and J ends, which lost 3 bases and 5 bases, there was a span of 5 bases. The germline V gene encodes CDR1 MNHEY and CDR2 SMNVEV (reference sequence). The CDR3 sequence is CASSFRDEQYF. The CDR3 coding sequence is TGTGCCAGCAGTTTTAGGGACGAGCAGTACTTC.

The chain recombines TRBV6-6 with TRBJ2-3; TRBD1 matches at 11 bases. CDR1 MNHNY and CDR2 SVGAGI come from the germline V gene (reference sequence). The V segment lost 4 bases and the J segment 6 bases; nucleotides outside the gene matches: 6. CDR3 length: 15 amino acids. CDR3 region: CASSSRDRGEDTQYF. In DNA form, the CDR3 reads TGTGCCAGCAGTTCCCGGGACAGGGGGGAGGATACGCAGTATTTT.

The V gene is TRBV7-9, the J gene TRBJ2-1; D unclear. The CDR3 runs to 10 residues. V was cut by 2 bases and J by 8 bases, with 1 base left in between. CDR1 and CDR2 (germline): SEHNR, FQNEAQ (reference sequence). CDR3 sequence reads: CASSLHEQFF. CDR3 DNA: TGTGCCAGCAGCTTACATGAGCAGTTCTTC.

The chain has TRBV18 and TRBJ2-7; D remains unclear. CDR3 length equals 13 residues. The V end lost 2 bases, the J end lost 5 bases, and 10 bases lay between the germline ends. The V gene's germline CDR1 is KGHSH and CDR2 LQKENI. The CDR3 here is CASSPSSENEQYF. CDR3 in DNA: TGTGCCAGCTCACCAAGCTCCGAGAACGAGCAGTACTTC.

The rearrangement links TRBV15 to TRBJ2-7; perhaps TRBD2 as D (5 bases). This CDR3 is 15 amino acids long. The V and J ends lost 3 bases and 0 bases respectively, with 12 bases between them. The V gene's germline CDR1 is LNHNV and CDR2 YYDKDF (reference sequence). The CDR3 loop is CATSRETRDSYEQYF. CDR3 in DNA: TGTGCCACCAGCAGGGAAACCCGGGACTCCTACGAGCAGTACTTC.

This clone was counted once. The genes are TRBV6-5 and TRBJ2-3; D is perhaps TRBD1 (6 bases). The CDR3 length is 15 residues. Germline assignment: CDR1 MNHEY and CDR2 SVGAGI. V was trimmed by 6 bases and J by 3 bases, leaving 16 bases between them. The CDR3 loop reads CASSNEGVRTDTQYF. The CDR3 nucleotides read TGTGCCAGCAGCAACGAGGGGGTAAGAACAGATACGCAGTATTTT.

This rearrangement joins TRBV4-1 to TRBJ2-3, with TRBD2 matching over 15 bases. The germline V gene encodes CDR1 MGHRA and CDR2 YSYEKL. The CDR3 loop spans 15 amino acids. Losses at the gene ends were 7 bases for V and 4 bases for J; bases not matched to a gene: 3. CDR3 amino acids: CASTWTSGRADTQYF. As DNA, the CDR3 is TGCGCCAGCACCTGGACTAGCGGGAGGGCAGATACGCAGTATTTT.

This chain links TRBV4-1 with TRBJ2-1; D remains ambiguous. This CDR3 is built from 14 residues. V lost 4 bases and J lost 5, with 12 bases in between. Germline V gene sequence: CDR1 MGHRA, CDR2 YSYEKL. DNA of the CDR3: TGCGCCAGCAGCCCGCATACTACCGACAATGAGCAGTTCTTC. The encoded protein is CASSPHTTDNEQFF.

J is TRBJ2-5 and V is TRBV9; D remains unclear. The better agreement between TRBJ2-7 and the DNA end casts doubt on the J call. The CDR3 is 14 residues long. Germline assignment: CDR1 SGDLS and CDR2 YYNGEE. Here the CDR3 reads CASSVGVYSYEQYF. For the CDR3, the DNA is TGTGCCAGCAGCGTAGGAGTCTACTCCTACGAGCAGTACTTC.

The genes are TRBV7-2 and TRBJ2-5; D remains ambiguous. The CDR3 covers 11 residues. The V end was cut by 3 bases, the J end by 13 bases, with 12 bases between. The germline V gene has CDR1 SGHTA and CDR2 FQGNSA. CDR3 nucleotides: TGTGCCAGCAGCTTGATACCCCGGGTGTACTTC. Its translation: CASSLIPRVYF.

This chain joins TRBV7-6 and TRBJ2-5, with D possibly matching TRBD2 (7 bases). The CDR3 length is 14 residues. Per germline, CDR1 SGHVS and CDR2 FNYEAQ. Trimming pared 1 base from V and 5 bases from J, leaving 11 bases between. The CDR3 loop reads CASSLEGGLETQYF. In nucleotides, the CDR3 is TGTGCCAGCAGCTTAGAGGGGGGGCTTGAGACCCAGTACTTC. Using reference TRBV7-6 and TRBJ2-5 for the parts outside the CDR3, the full variable domain is GAGVSQSPRYKVTKRGQDVALRCDPISGHVSLYWYRQALGQGPEFLTYFNYEAQQDKSGLPNDRFSAERPEGSISTLTIQRTEQRDSAMYRCASSLEGGLETQYFGPGTRLLVL.

The chain is built from TRBV5-4 and TRBJ2-2, with TRBD2 matching 7 bases. Trimming cost V 4 bases and J 5 bases; bases outside gene matches: 17. The CDR3 consists of 18 residues. The germline V gene has CDR1 SGHNT and CDR2 YYREEE (reference sequence). The CDR3 here is CASSPAGLAGVGTGELFF. The CDR3 DNA is TGTGCCAGCAGCCCGGCCGGGTTGGCGGGAGTTGGGACCGGGGAGCTGTTTTTT.

This chain uses TRBV11-2 with TRBJ2-7; D is tentatively TRBD1 or TRBD2 (5 bases each). CDR1 and CDR2 from the germline V gene are SGHAT and FQNNGV. The CDR3 consists of 16 residues. The V and J ends lost 5 bases and 0 bases respectively, with 17 bases between them. The CDR3 nucleotides read TGTGCCAGCAGCCTCATGAGGGGCCCCCTCTCCTACGAGCAGTACTTC. It specifies CASSLMRGPLSYEQYF.

The gene calls are TRBV5-4 and TRBJ2-5; TRBD2 matches 14 bases. Germline trimming cut 4 bases from V and 3 bases from J; bases unmatched to any gene: 11. Germline values: CDR1 SGHNT, CDR2 YYREEE (reference sequence). CDR3 length: 18 amino acids. The CDR3 is CASSPFIGGLAGEETQYF. The CDR3 bases are TGTGCCAGCAGCCCATTCATCGGGGGACTAGCGGGGGAAGAGACCCAGTACTTC.

The V and J genes are TRBV6-1 and TRBJ1-2; the D is unclear. Germline CDR1 reads MNHNS; CDR2 reads SASEGT. CDR3 size: 14 residues. V lost 7 bases to trimming and J lost 0 bases, with 12 bases between them. The CDR3 DNA reads as TGTGCCAGCAAATTCAGGAAATCTAACTATGGCTACACCTTC. Its translation: CASKFRKSNYGYTF.

This chain connects TRBV29-1 to TRBJ2-5; TRBD1 or TRBD2 may be the D gene (5 bases each). CDR3 length: 14 residues. Germline CDR1 and CDR2: SQVTM and ANQGSEA. V was shortened by 6 bases and J by 2 bases, with 16 bases between the two germline ends. The CDR3 sequence: CSVPEGPAQETQYF. CDR3 coding DNA: TGCAGCGTCCCCGAGGGGCCAGCTCAAGAGACCCAGTACTTC.

The rearrangement joins TRBV27 to TRBJ2-3; maybe TRBD1 (5 bases). The CDR3 contains 14 residues. Trimming left V 5 bases short and J 0 bases short, with 9 bases between. Germline CDR1 and CDR2: MNHEY and SMNVEV (reference sequence). The CDR3 is CASSRQPSTDTQYF. For the CDR3, the DNA is TGTGCCAGCAGTCGACAGCCTAGCACAGATACGCAGTATTTT.

The chain combines TRBV5-6 with TRBJ1-1; D remains unclear. The CDR3 totals 12 residues. V shed 1 base and J shed 7 bases, with 8 bases lying between them. Germline CDR1 and CDR2: SGHDT and YYEEEE. The CDR3 sequence is CASSLNANEAFF. The CDR3 DNA follows: TGTGCCAGCAGCTTGAATGCTAATGAAGCTTTCTTT.

The chain carries TRBV5-1 and TRBJ2-1, with TRBD1 as a possible D gene (6 bases). CDR3 size: 15 residues. The germline gives CDR1 SGHRS, CDR2 YFSETQ. V lost 2 bases and J 0 bases, leaving 9 bases between the germline ends. Here the CDR3 DNA reads TGCGCCAGCAGCTTCACAGGGAGCTCCTACAATGAGCAGTTCTTC. Encoded protein: CASSFTGSSYNEQFF.